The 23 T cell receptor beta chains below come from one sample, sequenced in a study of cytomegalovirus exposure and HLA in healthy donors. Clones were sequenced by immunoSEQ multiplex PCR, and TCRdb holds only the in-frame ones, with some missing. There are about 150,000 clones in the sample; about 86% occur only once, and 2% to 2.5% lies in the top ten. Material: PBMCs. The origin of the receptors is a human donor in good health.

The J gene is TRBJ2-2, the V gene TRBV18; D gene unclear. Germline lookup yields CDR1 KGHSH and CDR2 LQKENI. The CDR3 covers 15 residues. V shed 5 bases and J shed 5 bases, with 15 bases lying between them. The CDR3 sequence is CASSSSALSTGELFF. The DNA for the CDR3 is TGTGCCAGCTCATCCTCTGCACTTTCGACCGGGGAGCTGTTTTTT. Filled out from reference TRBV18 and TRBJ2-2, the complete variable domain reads NAGVMQNPRHLVRRRGQEARLRCSPMKGHSHVYWYRQLPEEGLKFMVYLQKENIIDESGMPKERFSAEFPKEGPSILRIQQVVRGDSAAYFCASSSSALSTGELFFGEGSRLTVL.

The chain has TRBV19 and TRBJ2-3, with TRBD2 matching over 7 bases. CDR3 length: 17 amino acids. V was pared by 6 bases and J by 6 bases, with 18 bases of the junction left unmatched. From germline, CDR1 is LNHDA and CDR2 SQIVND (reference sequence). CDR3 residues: CASSSRPAGSMEDTQYF. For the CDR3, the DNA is TGTGCCAGTAGCAGCCGTCCAGCGGGGTCTATGGAGGATACGCAGTATTTT.

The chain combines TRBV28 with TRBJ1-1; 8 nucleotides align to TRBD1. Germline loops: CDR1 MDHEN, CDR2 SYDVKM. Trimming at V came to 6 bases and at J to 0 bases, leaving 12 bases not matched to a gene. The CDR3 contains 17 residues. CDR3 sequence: CASRPGQGWKMNTEAFF. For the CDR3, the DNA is TGTGCCAGCAGACCCGGACAGGGCTGGAAGATGAACACTGAAGCTTTCTTT.

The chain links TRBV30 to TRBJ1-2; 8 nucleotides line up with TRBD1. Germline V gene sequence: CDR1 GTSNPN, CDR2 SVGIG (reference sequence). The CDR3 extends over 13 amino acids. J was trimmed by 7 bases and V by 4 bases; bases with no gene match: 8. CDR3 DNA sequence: TGTGCCTGGACAGGGGGCGGGACGACTGGCTACACCTTC. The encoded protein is CAWTGGGTTGYTF.

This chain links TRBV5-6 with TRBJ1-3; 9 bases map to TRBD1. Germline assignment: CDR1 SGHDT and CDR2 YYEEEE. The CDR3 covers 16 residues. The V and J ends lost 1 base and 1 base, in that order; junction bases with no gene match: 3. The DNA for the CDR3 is TGTGCCAGCAGCTTGCTGGGACAGGGTTCTGGAAACACCATATATTTT. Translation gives CASSLLGQGSGNTIYF.

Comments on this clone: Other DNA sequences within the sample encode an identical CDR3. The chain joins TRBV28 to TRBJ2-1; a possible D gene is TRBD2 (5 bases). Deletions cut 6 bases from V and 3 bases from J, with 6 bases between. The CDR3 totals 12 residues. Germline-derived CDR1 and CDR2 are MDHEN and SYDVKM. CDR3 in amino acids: CASRTSYNEQFF. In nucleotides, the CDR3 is TGTGCCAGCAGAACTAGCTACAATGAGCAGTTCTTC.

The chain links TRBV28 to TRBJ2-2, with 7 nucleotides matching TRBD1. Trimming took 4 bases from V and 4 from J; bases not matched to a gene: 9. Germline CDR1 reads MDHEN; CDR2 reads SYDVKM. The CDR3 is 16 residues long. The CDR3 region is CASSSGTARGTGELFF. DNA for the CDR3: TGTGCCAGCAGTTCCGGGACAGCGCGAGGCACCGGGGAGCTGTTTTTT.

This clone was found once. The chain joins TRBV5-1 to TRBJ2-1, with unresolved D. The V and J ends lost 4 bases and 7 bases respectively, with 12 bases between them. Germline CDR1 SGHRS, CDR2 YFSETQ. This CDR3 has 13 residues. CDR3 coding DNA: TGCGCCAGCAGCACCGACCCGGGTAATGAGCAGTTCTTC. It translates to CASSTDPGNEQFF.

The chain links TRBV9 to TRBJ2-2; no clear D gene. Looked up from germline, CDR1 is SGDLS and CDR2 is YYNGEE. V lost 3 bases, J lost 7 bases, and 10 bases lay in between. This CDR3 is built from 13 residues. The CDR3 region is CASSAEYYGELFF. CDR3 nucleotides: TGTGCCAGCAGCGCCGAGTATTACGGGGAGCTGTTTTTT.

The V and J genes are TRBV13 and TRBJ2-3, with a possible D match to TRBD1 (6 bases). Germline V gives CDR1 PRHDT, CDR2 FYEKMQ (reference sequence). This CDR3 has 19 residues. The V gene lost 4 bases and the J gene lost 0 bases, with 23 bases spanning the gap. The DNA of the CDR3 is TGTGCCAGCAGCTCCAGGGGTAGTCGCAGGGGCCCCAGCACAGATACGCAGTATTTT. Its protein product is CASSSRGSRRGPSTDTQYF.

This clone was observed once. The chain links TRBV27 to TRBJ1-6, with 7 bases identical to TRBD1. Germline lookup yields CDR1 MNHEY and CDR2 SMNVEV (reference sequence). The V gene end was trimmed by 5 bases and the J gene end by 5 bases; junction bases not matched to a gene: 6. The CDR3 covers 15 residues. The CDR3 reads CASSLRDRNNSPLHF. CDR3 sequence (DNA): TGTGCCAGCAGTCTGAGGGACAGAAATAATTCACCCCTCCACTTT.

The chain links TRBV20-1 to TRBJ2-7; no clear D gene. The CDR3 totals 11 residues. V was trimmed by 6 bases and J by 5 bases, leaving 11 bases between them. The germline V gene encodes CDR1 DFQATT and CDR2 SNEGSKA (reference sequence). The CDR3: CSAKNLNEQYF. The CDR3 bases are TGCAGTGCAAAAAATCTAAACGAGCAGTACTTC.

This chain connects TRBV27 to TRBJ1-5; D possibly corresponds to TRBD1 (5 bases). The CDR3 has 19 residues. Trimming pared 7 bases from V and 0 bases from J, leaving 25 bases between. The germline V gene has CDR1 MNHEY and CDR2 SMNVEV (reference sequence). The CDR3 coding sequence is TGTGCCAGCAACTCCTTCAAGGGGTCAAGACCCTATAGCAATCAGCCCCAGCATTTT. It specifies CASNSFKGSRPYSNQPQHF.

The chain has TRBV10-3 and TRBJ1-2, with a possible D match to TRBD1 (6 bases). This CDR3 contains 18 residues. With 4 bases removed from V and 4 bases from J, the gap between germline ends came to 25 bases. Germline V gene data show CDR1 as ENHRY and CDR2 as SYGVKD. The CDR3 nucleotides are TGTGCCATCAGTGCAAATACAGGGCTAAGGGATTCTATCTATGGCTACACCTTC. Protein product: CAISANTGLRDSIYGYTF.

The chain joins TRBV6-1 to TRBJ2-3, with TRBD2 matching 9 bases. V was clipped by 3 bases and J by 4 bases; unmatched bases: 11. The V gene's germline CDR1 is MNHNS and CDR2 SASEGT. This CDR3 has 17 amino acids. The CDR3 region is CASSEAGGQGGPDTQYF. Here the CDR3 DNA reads TGTGCCAGCAGTGAGGCGGGGGGGCAGGGGGGCCCAGATACGCAGTATTTT.

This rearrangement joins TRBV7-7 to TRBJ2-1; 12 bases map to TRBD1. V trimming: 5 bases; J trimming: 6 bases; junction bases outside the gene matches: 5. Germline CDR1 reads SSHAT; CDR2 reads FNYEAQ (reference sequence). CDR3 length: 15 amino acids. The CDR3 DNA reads TGTGCCAGCAGCGCCGGGACAGGGGGCTTCAATGAGCAGTTCTTC. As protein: CASSAGTGGFNEQFF.

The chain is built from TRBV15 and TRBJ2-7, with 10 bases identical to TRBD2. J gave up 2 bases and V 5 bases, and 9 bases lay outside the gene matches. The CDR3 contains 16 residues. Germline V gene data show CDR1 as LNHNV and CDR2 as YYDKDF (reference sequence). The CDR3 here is CATSPSWTSGTYEQYF. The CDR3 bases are TGTGCCACCAGCCCTTCTTGGACTAGCGGCACCTACGAGCAGTACTTC.

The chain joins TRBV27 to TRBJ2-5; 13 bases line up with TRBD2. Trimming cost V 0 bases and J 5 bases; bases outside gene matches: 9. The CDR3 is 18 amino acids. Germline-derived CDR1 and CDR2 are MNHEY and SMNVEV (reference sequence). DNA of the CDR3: TGTGCCAGCAGTTTATCGGGAGTTGGACTAGCGGGAGATGAGACCCAGTACTTC. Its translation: CASSLSGVGLAGDETQYF.

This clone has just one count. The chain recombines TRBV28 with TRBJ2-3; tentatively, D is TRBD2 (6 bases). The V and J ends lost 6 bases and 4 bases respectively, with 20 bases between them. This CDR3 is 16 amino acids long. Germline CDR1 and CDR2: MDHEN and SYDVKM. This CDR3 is CASSPRWGVGADTQYF. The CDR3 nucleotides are TGTGCCAGCAGCCCACGGTGGGGGGTAGGGGCAGATACGCAGTATTTT.

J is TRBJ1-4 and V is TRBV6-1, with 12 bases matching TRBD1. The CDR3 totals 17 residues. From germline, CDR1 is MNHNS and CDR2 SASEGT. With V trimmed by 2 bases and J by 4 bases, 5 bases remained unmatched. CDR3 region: CASSEPGQGAINEKLFF. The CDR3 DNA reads TGTGCCAGCAGTGAACCGGGACAGGGGGCAATTAATGAAAAACTGTTTTTT.

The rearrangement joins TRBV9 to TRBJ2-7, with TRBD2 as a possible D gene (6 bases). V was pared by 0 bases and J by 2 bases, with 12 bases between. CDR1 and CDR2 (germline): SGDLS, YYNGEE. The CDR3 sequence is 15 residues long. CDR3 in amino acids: CASSVVPGAAYEQYF. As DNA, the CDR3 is TGTGCCAGCAGCGTAGTCCCGGGAGCCGCCTACGAGCAGTACTTC.

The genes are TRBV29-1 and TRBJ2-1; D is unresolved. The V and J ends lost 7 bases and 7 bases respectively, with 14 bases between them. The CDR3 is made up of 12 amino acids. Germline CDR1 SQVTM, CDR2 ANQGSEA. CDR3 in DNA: TGCAGCGGGTACCCTAGTGGGAATGAGCAGTTCTTC. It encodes CSGYPSGNEQFF.

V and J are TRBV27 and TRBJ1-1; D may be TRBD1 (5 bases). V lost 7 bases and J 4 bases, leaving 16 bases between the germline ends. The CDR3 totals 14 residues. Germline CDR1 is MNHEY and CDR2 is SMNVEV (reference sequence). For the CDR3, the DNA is TGTGCCAGCACCTCGGGGGGGAGAGGCACTGAAGCTTTCTTT. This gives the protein CASTSGGRGTEAFF.